A selection of T cell receptor beta chains follows, all from one sample in a study of CXCR3-negative and CXCR3-positive naive CD8 T cells. TCRdb reprocessed the 5' RACE reads, keeping one entry per CDR3 protein, no DNA. This sample contains 50,000 to 65,000 distinct CDR3 sequences. Material: naive CXCR3+ CD8+ T cells from blood. Receptors originate from a human donor in good health. Some clones in this sample may be carry-over from other donors' samples. Both conserved end residues are part of each CDR3. Clone sizes are given selectively: once, few, many, or a class where the clone is expanded.

cdr3_length clone_size j_call v_call cdr3_aa
14 NA TRBJ2-7 TRBV29-1 CSVDGDRGSYEQYF
13 NA TRBJ2-1 TRBV29-1 CSAGLAGVNEQFF
16 NA TRBJ1-2 TRBV5-8 CASSPSDSESLYGYTF
15 NA TRBJ2-5 TRBV7-9 CASSSRTGGRETQYF
13 NA TRBJ2-7 TRBV7-9 CASSPAGAAEQYF
15 NA TRBJ1-5 TRBV6-2/TRBV6-3 CASSYSMEGQRPQHF
14 NA TRBJ1-6 TRBV11-3 CASSPYSSDSPLHF
15 NA TRBJ2-7 TRBV4-3 CASSQDRDSSYEQYF
15 NA TRBJ2-7 TRBV10-1 CASSELAGGSYEQYF
15 medium-sized TRBJ2-1 TRBV27 CASRLPGQGYNEQFF
15 NA TRBJ2-1 TRBV5-6 CASRLGAVSYNEQFF
17 NA TRBJ2-1 TRBV5-3 CARSSRTDWSSYNEQFF
13 NA TRBJ1-1 TRBV4-3 CASSQHRGLTAFF
16 NA TRBJ1-1 TRBV12-3/TRBV12-4 CASSFQGIWGNTEAFF
16 NA TRBJ2-3 TRBV4-3 CASSRGSGTLTDTQYF
16 NA TRBJ1-6 TRBV20-1 CSGRGQGSSYNSPLHF
14 NA TRBJ2-7 TRBV19 CASSPGQRGHEQYF
15 NA TRBJ2-6 TRBV28 CASSLTNSGANVLTF
15 NA TRBJ1-2 TRBV4-2 CASSQLDRANNGYTF
14 NA TRBJ1-1 TRBV6-1 CASSIQEPNTEAFF
15 NA TRBJ2-2 TRBV29-1 CSVVPGTVNTGELFF
13 NA TRBJ1-1 TRBV20-1 CSAISGLALEAFF
12 NA TRBJ2-7 TRBV6-2/TRBV6-3 CASSQISYEQYF
17 NA TRBJ2-5 TRBV28 CASRGLAGGRYTETQYF
16 NA TRBJ2-1 TRBV28 CASSSTDSLLYNEQFF
13 NA TRBJ1-5 TRBV7-2 CASSLTPPQPQHF
13 NA TRBJ2-3 TRBV29-1 CSVDTGNTDTQYF
18 NA TRBJ2-2 TRBV7-6 CASSLAPTSGVNTGELFF
13 NA TRBJ1-5 TRBV6-5 CASSSGASGPQHF
13 NA TRBJ1-1 TRBV20-1 CSAGTGLEAEAFF
15 NA TRBJ2-1 TRBV9 CASSPGGVVFNEQFF
14 NA TRBJ2-1 TRBV12-3/TRBV12-4 CASSRPPSREKAFF
12 NA TRBJ2-5 TRBV12-3/TRBV12-4 CASSLFGETQYF
13 NA TRBJ2-7 TRBV7-9 CASSRGQNYEQYF
14 NA TRBJ1-2 TRBV29-1 CSVGPGTGDFGYTF
14 NA TRBJ2-7 TRBV6-2/TRBV6-3 CASSYRGPPYEQYF
15 NA TRBJ1-2 TRBV28 CASSAYFRGYYGYTF
14 NA TRBJ2-7 TRBV5-1 CASSAAGNSYEQYF
12 NA TRBJ2-7 TRBV21-1 CASSKEPGEQYF